This TCR beta chain was sequenced during a study of blood T cell repertoires in COVID-19 (dated by TCRdb to 2018 to 2020). For context, the study as a whole: The collaborator samples originated in the United States, Italy and Spain and spanned the acute and convalescent phases of COVID-19. The prospective study material was composed of cDNA or gDNA derived from T cells, B-cell-depleted T cells, or PBMCs. The dataset comprised deeply sampled blood TCRbeta repertoires from subjects exposed to, actively infected with, or recovered from COVID-19. The repertoires were made available in a free public database intended to serve as a resource for research on the immune response to SARS-CoV-2. The samples were drawn from the first 160 participants of the ongoing ImmuneRACE study and from over 950 subjects provided by 6 global collaborators. The sample metadata nearly always contained a de-identified subject ID, COVID-19 status, age in years and sex. Where available, HLA class I and class II types were taken from metadata supplied by the sample provider and were not determined by assay-based typing.

The immunoSEQ Assay, a bias-controlled multiplex PCR, was used to amplify TCRbeta CDR3 regions from genomic DNA. The paper's processing steps were these. Nucleated cell counts per sample were estimated from amplification of reference gene primers within the assay. To quantify the absolute abundance of each unique TCRbeta CDR3 rearrangement, sequence reads were collapsed and filtered. Productive Simpson clonality was computed per sample as the square root of Simpson's diversity index over productive rearrangements. TCRdb re-hosts the immuneACCESS table, in-frame sequences only. Its copies lack some clones; in the studies checked, an unresolved V gene accounts for under half of them, and the cause for the rest is not known. V and J calls and clone size are given by that table; D and trimming were obtained from the DNA. This sample lists 150,000 to 200,000 clones; approximately 87% were detected once. Jointly, the top ten make up roughly 3.7% of the sample.

The germline V gene (reference sequence) sets CDR1 to MNHEY and CDR2 to SMNVEV. The CDR3 holds 14 amino acids from the cysteine to the phenylalanine. The CDR3 DNA has 42 bases and is translated from base 1. Cut back by 4 bases and 2 bases, the V and J ends lie 9 bases apart. This clone appeared a few times. Its antigen is currently not known. Base qualities are not at hand, and no much larger clone is one base apart. Each collaborating institution followed its own protocols to collect whole blood in K2EDTA tubes. For TCRbeta analysis, collaborators shipped samples as frozen whole blood, isolated PBMCs, or DNA extracted from either of those sample types. The research as a whole found: The quantity of clinical and demographic metadata differed by source and by participant and was supplied without curation.

What was sequenced was peripheral blood. The sequence was collected from a young man with active or convalescent COVID-19. The chain joins TRBV27 to TRBJ1-3; possibly the D gene is TRBD1, per 5 matching bases. The encoded CDR3 is CASSSARAGNTIYF. The DNA sequence is given as TGTGCCAGCAGTTCGGCCAGGGCTGGAAACACCATATATTTT.